Below, 15 T cell receptor beta chains from the same sample are listed, as sequenced in a study of regulatory T cells in long-lasting Graves disease (dated by TCRdb to the early 2020s). The library was made by multiplex PCR. The listed sequencing device is Illumina HiSeq 4000. To build TCR beta libraries, CDR3 regions were amplified by Arm-PCR using iRepertoire HTBI primers. TCRdb cleaned the public reads at Q25 with fastp, built clones with MiXCR and kept in-frame beta chains. Every CDR3 protein is listed once, alongside the most common genes and DNA of its rows. The sample yields under 450,000 distinct CDR3 sequences; 10% to 15% were counted once. About 19% of the sample goes to the ten largest clones. What this sample's time point label stands for: newly diagnosed GD, antithyroid drugs for less than 3 months. For both TCR sequencing and RNA sequencing, RNA was extracted from PBMCs in TRIzol. The same data also went into a second study, on T cells in Graves' hyperthyroidism and ophthalmopathy.

This specimen was peripheral blood mononuclear cells (PBMCs), taken at new diagnosis, from a patient treated with antithyroid drugs. The source of these receptors is a woman aged 18-35 years with Graves disease. Donor details come from another sample of the same person, matched by shared clones.

This clonotype occurred a few times. The chain employs TRBV24-1 and TRBJ2-1, with D uncertain. Deletions cut 4 bases from V and 2 bases from J, with 11 bases between. The germline gives CDR1 KGHDR, CDR2 SFDVKD. This CDR3 comprises 15 residues. This CDR3 is CATSDPGPTYNEQFF. The CDR3 DNA sequence: TGTGCCACCAGTGACCCAGGCCCCACCTACAATGAGCAGTTCTTC.

This clonotype appeared many times. The gene calls are TRBV7-9 and TRBJ2-3; 8 bases agree with TRBD2. Unmatched junction bases numbered 11, after V lost 4 bases and J lost 2 bases. The germline gives CDR1 SEHNR, CDR2 FQNEAQ (reference sequence). The CDR3 is 17 amino acids. The CDR3 DNA reads as TGTGCCAGCAGCTCCCCGCTGGGCGGGGGGCACACAGATACGCAGTATTTT. This encodes CASSSPLGGGHTDTQYF.

V usage is TRBV27 and J usage is TRBJ2-2; D is undetermined. The CDR3 has 13 residues. The germline gives CDR1 MNHEY, CDR2 SMNVEV (reference sequence). V shed 8 bases and J shed 4 bases, with 11 bases lying between them. The CDR3 is CASGTTGTGELFF. The DNA of the CDR3 is TGTGCCAGCGGCACTACGGGCACCGGGGAGCTGTTTTTT.

This clonotype was seen repeatedly, ten times or more. CDR3 protein: CAISERLVDEQYV. Here the CDR3 DNA reads TGTGCCATCAGTGAGCGGCTAGTTGACGAGCAGTACGTC. The J gene is TRBJ2-7, the V gene TRBV10-3, with no clear D. The CDR3 sequence is 13 residues long. Germline V gene data show CDR1 as ENHRY and CDR2 as SYGVKD. Trimming cost V 2 bases and J 5 bases, with 10 bases left between them.

The V and J genes are TRBV5-1 and TRBJ2-3; D may be TRBD1 (8 bases). Deletions cut 4 bases from V and 1 base from J, with 13 bases between. This CDR3 contains 15 residues. Germline loops: CDR1 SGHRS, CDR2 YFSETQ. The chain's CDR3 is CASSLQGGGTDTQYF. The CDR3 coding sequence is TGCGCCAGCAGCCTACAGGGGGGGGGCACAGATACGCAGTATTTT.

Ten or more counts support this clonotype. The chain combines TRBV18 with TRBJ1-1; no firm D call. The germline CDR1 and CDR2 sequences are KGHSH and LQKENI. The CDR3 contains 14 residues. V was cut by 6 bases and J by 1 base, with 12 bases left in between. CDR3: CASSANPPNTEAFF. CDR3 sequence (DNA): TGTGCCAGCTCCGCAAACCCCCCGAACACTGAAGCTTTCTTT.

There are a few counts of this clonotype. V gene TRBV30 combines with J gene TRBJ1-1; no firm D call. Germline V CDR1 and CDR2: GTSNPN, SVGIG (reference sequence). The CDR3 is 15 amino acids. Trimming took off 0 bases at V and 4 bases at J, with 15 bases between the two ends. The CDR3: CAWSVGSGGSTEAFF. The CDR3 DNA reads as TGTGCCTGGAGTGTCGGAAGTGGAGGGAGCACTGAAGCTTTCTTT.

This clonotype was seen many times. The chain employs TRBV20-1 and TRBJ2-1; no firm D call. From germline, CDR1 is DFQATT and CDR2 SNEGSKA (reference sequence). V lost 5 bases and J 1 base, leaving 6 bases between the germline ends. The CDR3 has 12 residues. The CDR3 sequence is CSARQSYNEQFF. CDR3 in DNA: TGCAGTGCTCGCCAGTCCTACAATGAGCAGTTCTTC.

The rearrangement links TRBV7-9 to TRBJ1-1; D is perhaps TRBD1 (6 bases). The CDR3 length is 14 residues. Germline-derived CDR1 and CDR2 are SEHNR and FQNEAQ (reference sequence). Trimming pared 2 bases from V and 7 bases from J, leaving 14 bases between. The CDR3 loop is CASSLSGGRIEAFF. CDR3 DNA sequence: TGTGCCAGCAGCTTATCCGGGGGCCGCATTGAAGCTTTCTTT.

The sample holds many counts of this clonotype. The chain couples TRBV30 to TRBJ2-1; D possibly corresponds to TRBD1 (6 bases). Trimming cost V 5 bases and J 3 bases, with 14 bases left between them. CDR3 size: 14 residues. Germline assignment: CDR1 GTSNPN and CDR2 SVGIG (reference sequence). The CDR3 nucleotides are TGTGCCTGGGCTAGACAGGCCAACTACAATGAGCAGTTCTTC. This sequence encodes CAWARQANYNEQFF.

In its sample, this clonotype was seen a few times. One base away lies a much larger clone, so this may be a sequencing read error. The chain uses TRBV3-1 and TRBJ2-1; D remains ambiguous. Germline V lookup: CDR1 LGHDT, CDR2 YNNKEL (reference sequence). The CDR3 spans 11 residues. V was clipped by 5 bases and J by 6 bases, with 5 bases between them. This CDR3 is CASSVVNEQFF. The DNA of the CDR3 is TGTGCCAGCAGCGTAGTCAATGAGCAGTTCTTC.

This clonotype has a count of ten or more. This chain connects TRBV2 to TRBJ2-3; D remains ambiguous. The germline gives CDR1 SNHLY, CDR2 FYNNEI. The CDR3 sequence is 12 residues long. Trimming left V 8 bases short and J 3 bases short, with 9 bases between. The CDR3 sequence is CASRRATDTQYF. The CDR3 nucleotides are TGTGCCAGCCGCCGAGCGACAGATACGCAGTATTTT.

The sample holds a few counts of this clonotype. The rearrangement joins TRBV9 to TRBJ1-3; D is unclear. V was clipped by 2 bases and J by 4 bases, with 7 bases between them. CDR1 is SGDLS, CDR2 YYNGEE, per germline. This CDR3 has 13 amino acids. The CDR3 sequence is CASSVSEGNTIYF. CDR3 nucleotide sequence: TGTGCCAGCAGCGTTAGCGAAGGAAACACCATATATTTT. Using reference TRBV9 and TRBJ1-3 for the parts outside the CDR3, the full variable domain is DSGVTQTPKHLITATGQRVTLRCSPRSGDLSVYWYQQSLDQGLQFLIQYYNGEERAKGNILERFSAQQFPDLHSELNLSSLELGDSALYFCASSVSEGNTIYFGEGSWLTVV.

This clonotype has a handful of counts. The gene calls are TRBV29-1 and TRBJ2-7; D remains unclear. Between the trimmed V and J ends, which lost 7 bases and 3 bases, there was a span of 19 bases. The CDR3 sequence is 14 residues long. CDR1 and CDR2 (germline): SQVTM, ANQGSEA. CDR3 in amino acids: CSASSPGVRYEQYF. The DNA of the CDR3 is TGCAGCGCCAGCTCGCCTGGGGTCCGCTACGAGCAGTACTTC.

Ten or more counts support this clonotype. V and J are TRBV10-3 and TRBJ2-1; 8 bases are shared with TRBD1. The J segment lost 7 bases and the V segment lost 8 bases, leaving 7 bases of the junction unmatched. The length of the CDR3 is 13 residues. Germline CDR1 and CDR2: ENHRY and SYGVKD. The CDR3 DNA follows: TGTGCCATCTTCGACAGGGGTGGGAATGAGCAGTTCTTC. The encoded protein is CAIFDRGGNEQFF.